The entry that follows covers one TCR beta chain sequence. This clone's antigen is unknown. Base qualities are not recorded, but no much larger clone differs from it by a single base. The data were taken from a study of blood T cell repertoires in COVID-19 (dated by TCRdb to 2018 to 2020). The study in broad terms: Samples from collaborators originated in the United States, Italy and Spain and spanned both the acute and convalescent phases of COVID-19. Samples were obtained from the ongoing ImmuneRACE study (first 160 participants) and from about 1,300 subjects provided by 6 global collaborators. Subjects who had been exposed to COVID-19, were actively infected with it, or had recovered from it provided the deeply sampled blood TCRbeta repertoires that made up the dataset. The prospective study material was composed of cDNA or gDNA derived from T cells, B-cell-depleted T cells, or PBMCs. The repertoires were made available in a free public database intended to serve as a resource for research on the immune response to SARS-CoV-2. Nearly every sample came with metadata listing a de-identified subject ID, COVID-19 status, age in years and sex. HLA class I and class II types, where available, came from metadata supplied by the sample provider rather than from assay-based typing.

Summary of the overall study and its limitations: The quantity of clinical and demographic metadata differed by source and by participant and was supplied without curation.

The CDR3 starts with the cysteine, ends with the phenylalanine, and has 13 residues. The read is trimmed to its CDR3 DNA, 39 bases read in frame from base 1. Trimming removed 5 bases from V and 5 bases from J, leaving 11 bases between the germline ends. Via the germline V gene, CDR1 is SGHRS and CDR2 YFSETQ. The immunoSEQ Assay, a bias-controlled multiplex PCR, was used to amplify TCRbeta CDR3 regions from genomic DNA. In the source study's methods: Nucleated cell counts per sample were estimated from amplification of reference gene primers within the assay. To quantify the absolute abundance of each unique TCRbeta CDR3 rearrangement, sequence reads were collapsed and filtered. Productive Simpson clonality was computed per sample as the square root of Simpson's diversity index over productive rearrangements. TCRdb took over this immuneACCESS table, retaining in-frame rearrangements with V and J assigned. Such tables are incomplete; in checked studies, under half of the missing clones stem from an unresolved V gene, and the remainder is unexplained. The V and J calls and clone size are taken from that table; D and trimming were inferred from the DNA. The sample records about 320,000 clones, 88% of which are singletons. The ten top clones hold more than 5% of the sample.

Participants in the prospective study were aged roughly 18 to 95 years, lived in 20 to 30 United States geographic areas, and enrolled through a virtual design. In the prospective study, participants were assigned to cohorts based on the clinical history participants reported in a screening survey and a study questionnaire. For ImmuneRACE Cohort 3, a participant was defined as recovered based on two consecutive negative NP/OP PCR tests, clearance by a healthcare professional, or resolution of symptoms. In the prospective study, whole blood, serum and a nasopharyngeal or oropharyngeal swab were collected from each participant by mobile phlebotomists. Participants in the prospective study had the option to provide additional blood draws and questionnaires over a roughly 2-month period. Prospective study blood samples were shipped either frozen or at room temperature before DNA extraction.

Recombination connected TRBV5-1 to TRBJ1-3; no confident D gene assignment can be made. This sequence was found in a man in his thirties or forties who had recovered from COVID-19. Sequences were obtained from PBMCs or T cells enriched from blood (not recorded which). This receptor has the CDR3 CASRAGMRNTIYF. The nucleotide sequence is given as TGCGCCAGCAGAGCCGGGATGAGAAACACCATATATTTT.